Included here is one T cell receptor (beta chain) sequence, with context. Antigen unknown. The data were taken from a study of T cell responses to AZD1222 COVID-19 vaccine. Study at large: Second-dose intervals near 4 or 12 weeks were combined. Whole-study findings and limits: Seropositive AZD1222 recipients at baseline numbered only five or six.

The repertoire was sequenced with immunoSEQ multiplex PCR; TCRdb's copy has only in-frame clones and lacks some. The profile shows 150,000 to 200,000 clones, almost 90% of them singletons. Germline-derived CDR1 and CDR2 are KGHSH and LQKENI. V lost 1 base and J 2 bases, leaving 11 bases between the germline ends. The CDR3 is 16 residues long. This receptor was obtained from an adult in good health. The source material was peripheral blood, sampled on day 0 of AZD1222 vaccination. This chain uses TRBV18 with TRBJ2-2; D ambiguous. The CDR3 loop reads CASSPQLRTNTGELFF. For the CDR3, the DNA is TGTGCCAGCTCACCACAGTTGCGTACAAACACCGGGGAGCTGTTTTTT.